This T cell receptor beta chain was observed in a study of T cell responses to AZD1222 COVID-19 vaccine. Study-level points and caveats: The repertoires were collected only after the peak T cell response. White British people made up most donors, females outnumbered males, and clonal diversity was possibly underestimated.

As for this clone: Its antigen is unknown.

The CDR3 has 14 residues. Looked up from germline, CDR1 is ENHRY and CDR2 is SYGVKD. V shed 6 bases and J shed 5 bases, with 14 bases lying between them. The data were produced by immunoSEQ multiplex PCR, yet TCRdb's version contains in-frame clones alone and is incomplete. Seen here are roughly 120,000 clones, 89% observed once, and the top ten hold roughly 3.9%. The rearrangement uses TRBV10-3 and TRBJ1-5, with D perhaps matching TRBD1 (6 bases). The sequence was collected from an adult in good health. Sequences were derived from peripheral blood, sampled on day 0 of AZD1222 vaccination. The CDR3 sequence: CAIRGGSGDQPQHF. The DNA for the CDR3 is TGTGCCATCAGGGGGGGCAGTGGAGATCAGCCCCAGCATTTT.